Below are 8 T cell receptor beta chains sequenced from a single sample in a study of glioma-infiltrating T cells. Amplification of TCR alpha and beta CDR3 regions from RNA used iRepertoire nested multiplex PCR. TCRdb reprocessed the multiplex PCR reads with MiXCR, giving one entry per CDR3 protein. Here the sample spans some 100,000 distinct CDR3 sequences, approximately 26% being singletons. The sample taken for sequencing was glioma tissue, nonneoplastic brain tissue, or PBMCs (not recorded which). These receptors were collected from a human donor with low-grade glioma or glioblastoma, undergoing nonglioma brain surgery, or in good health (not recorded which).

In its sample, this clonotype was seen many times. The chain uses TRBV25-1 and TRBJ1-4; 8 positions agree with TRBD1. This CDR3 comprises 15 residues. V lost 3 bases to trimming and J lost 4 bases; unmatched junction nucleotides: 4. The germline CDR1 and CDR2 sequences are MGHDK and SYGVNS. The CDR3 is CASSDTGGINEKLFF. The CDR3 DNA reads TGTGCCAGCAGTGATACAGGGGGAATTAATGAAAAACTGTTTTTT.

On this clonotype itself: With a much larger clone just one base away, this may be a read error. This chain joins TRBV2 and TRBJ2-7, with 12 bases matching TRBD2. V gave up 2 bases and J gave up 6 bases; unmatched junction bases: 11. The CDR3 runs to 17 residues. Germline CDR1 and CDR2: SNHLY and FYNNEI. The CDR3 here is CASSETASGRGSGEQYF. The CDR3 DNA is TGTGCCAGCAGTGAAACGGCTAGCGGGAGGGGGTCCGGCGAGCAGTACTTC.

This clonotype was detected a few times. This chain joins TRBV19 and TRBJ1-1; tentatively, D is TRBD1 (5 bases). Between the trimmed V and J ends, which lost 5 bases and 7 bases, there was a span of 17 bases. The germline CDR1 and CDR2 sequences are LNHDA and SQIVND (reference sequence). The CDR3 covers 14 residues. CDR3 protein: CASSVRTLDDEAFF. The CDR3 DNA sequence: TGTGCCAGTAGTGTAAGGACACTCGATGATGAAGCTTTCTTT.

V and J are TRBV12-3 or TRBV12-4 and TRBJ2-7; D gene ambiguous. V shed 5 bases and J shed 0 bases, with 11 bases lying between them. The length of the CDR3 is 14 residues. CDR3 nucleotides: TGTGCCAGCAGTGTAGTGGGCACCTCCTACGAGCAGTACTTC. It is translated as CASSVVGTSYEQYF.

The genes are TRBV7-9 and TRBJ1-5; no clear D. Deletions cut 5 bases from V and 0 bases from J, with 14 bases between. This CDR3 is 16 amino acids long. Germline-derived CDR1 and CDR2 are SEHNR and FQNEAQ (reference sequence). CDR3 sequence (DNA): TGTGCCAGCAGCCGATATGCTCAGGATAGCAATCAGCCCCAGCATTTT. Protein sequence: CASSRYAQDSNQPQHF.

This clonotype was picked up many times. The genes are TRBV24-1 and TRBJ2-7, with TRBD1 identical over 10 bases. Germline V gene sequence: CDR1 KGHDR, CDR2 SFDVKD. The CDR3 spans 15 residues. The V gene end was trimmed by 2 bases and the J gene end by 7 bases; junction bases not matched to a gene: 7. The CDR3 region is CATSDSGQGRREQYF. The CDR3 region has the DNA TGTGCCACCAGTGATTCGGGACAGGGGCGGCGTGAGCAGTACTTC.

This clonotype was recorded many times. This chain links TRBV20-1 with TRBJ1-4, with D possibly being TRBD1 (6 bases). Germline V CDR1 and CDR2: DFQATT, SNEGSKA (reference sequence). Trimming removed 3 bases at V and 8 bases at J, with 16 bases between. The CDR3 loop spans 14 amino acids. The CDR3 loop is CSASSTGPGEKLFF. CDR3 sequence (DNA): TGCAGTGCTAGTTCTACAGGGCCGGGGGAAAAACTGTTTTTT.

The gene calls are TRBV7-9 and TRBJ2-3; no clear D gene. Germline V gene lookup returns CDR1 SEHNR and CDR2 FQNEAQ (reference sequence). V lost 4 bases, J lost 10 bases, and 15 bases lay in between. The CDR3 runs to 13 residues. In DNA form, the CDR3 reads TGTGCCAGCAGCTCCTGGTCCCTTGGAGCGCAGTATTTT. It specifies CASSSWSLGAQYF.